These 3 T cell receptor beta chains share one sample of origin, sequenced in a study of post-analysis software for immune sequencing data. Overall study results and limits: Elevated frequency relative to controls characterized 4 or 5 TRBV segments in patients, TRBV5-6, TRBV5-1 and TRBV20-1 among them.

These receptors' antigens are unknown. TCR beta cDNA libraries included unique molecular identifiers. From the PCR reads, TCRdb called clonotypes with MiXCR, one entry per CDR3 protein. The table records hundreds of thousands of distinct CDR3 sequences, roughly 27% of them present only once. Sequencing was carried out using blood. The receptors shown here come from a girl aged 5 to 17 with multiple sclerosis.

In this sample, this clonotype turned up a few times. This chain uses TRBV3-1 with TRBJ2-1; 12 positions agree with TRBD1. Germline values: CDR1 LGHDT, CDR2 YNNKEL (reference sequence). The V gene end was trimmed by 4 bases and the J gene end by 8 bases; junction bases not matched to a gene: 6. This CDR3 has 15 amino acids. CDR3 in DNA: TGTGCCAGCAGCCCAGGGGGGACAGGGGGCCATGAGCAGTTCTTC. Its protein product is CASSPGGTGGHEQFF.

The chain employs TRBV6-6 and TRBJ2-7; no firm D call. The CDR3 length is 12 residues. Germline V lookup: CDR1 MNHNY, CDR2 SVGAGI (reference sequence). Trimming took off 2 bases at V and 5 bases at J, with 7 bases between the two ends. The CDR3 nucleotides read TGTGCCAGCAGTTACACCCTCAACGAGCAGTACTTC. Protein sequence: CASSYTLNEQYF.

This clonotype has only a few counts. The V call is TRBV7-2, the J call TRBJ2-3; the D gene is possibly TRBD1 (5 bases). V was pared by 5 bases and J by 3 bases, with 12 bases between. The germline gives CDR1 SGHTA, CDR2 FQGNSA. CDR3 length equals 14 residues. The CDR3: CASSTQGSTDTQYF. The CDR3 DNA reads TGTGCCAGCAGCACCCAGGGTAGTACAGATACGCAGTATTTT.